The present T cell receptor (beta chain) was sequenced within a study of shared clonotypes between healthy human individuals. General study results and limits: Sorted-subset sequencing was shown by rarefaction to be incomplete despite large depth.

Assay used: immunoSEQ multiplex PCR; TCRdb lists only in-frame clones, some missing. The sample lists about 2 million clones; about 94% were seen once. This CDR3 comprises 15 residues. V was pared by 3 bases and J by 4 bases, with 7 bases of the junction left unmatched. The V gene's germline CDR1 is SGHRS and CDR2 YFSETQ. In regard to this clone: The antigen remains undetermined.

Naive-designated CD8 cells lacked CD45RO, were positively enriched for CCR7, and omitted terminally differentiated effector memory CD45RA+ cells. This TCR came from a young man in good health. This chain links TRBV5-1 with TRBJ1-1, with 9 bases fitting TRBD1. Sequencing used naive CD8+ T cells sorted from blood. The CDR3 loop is CASSWTGAVSTEAFF. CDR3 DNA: TGCGCCAGCAGCTGGACAGGGGCGGTCAGCACTGAAGCTTTCTTT.